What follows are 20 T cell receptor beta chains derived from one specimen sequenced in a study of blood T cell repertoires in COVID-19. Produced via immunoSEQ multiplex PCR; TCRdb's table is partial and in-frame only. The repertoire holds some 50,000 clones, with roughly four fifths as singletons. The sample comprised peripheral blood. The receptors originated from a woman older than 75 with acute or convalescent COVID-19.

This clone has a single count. CDR3 nucleotide sequence: TGCAGTGCTAGTACCCTAGGCACTCCCTCCTACGAGCAGTACTTC. As protein: CSASTLGTPSYEQYF. The genes are TRBV20-1 and TRBJ2-7; D uncertain. V was trimmed by 3 bases and J by 0 bases, leaving 15 bases between them. Germline V gene lookup returns CDR1 DFQATT and CDR2 SNEGSKA (reference sequence). This CDR3 has 15 residues.

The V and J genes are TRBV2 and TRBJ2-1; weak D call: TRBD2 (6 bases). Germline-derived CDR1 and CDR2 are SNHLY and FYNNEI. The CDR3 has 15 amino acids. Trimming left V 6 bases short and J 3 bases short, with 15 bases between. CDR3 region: CASRSSGTHYNEQFF. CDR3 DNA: TGTGCCAGCAGGAGCTCCGGGACTCACTACAATGAGCAGTTCTTC.

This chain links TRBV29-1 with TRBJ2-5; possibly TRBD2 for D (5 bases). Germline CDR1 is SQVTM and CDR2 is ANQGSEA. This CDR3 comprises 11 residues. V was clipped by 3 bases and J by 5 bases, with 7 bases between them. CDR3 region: CSVDLAETQYF. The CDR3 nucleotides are TGCAGCGTTGACCTAGCCGAGACCCAGTACTTC.

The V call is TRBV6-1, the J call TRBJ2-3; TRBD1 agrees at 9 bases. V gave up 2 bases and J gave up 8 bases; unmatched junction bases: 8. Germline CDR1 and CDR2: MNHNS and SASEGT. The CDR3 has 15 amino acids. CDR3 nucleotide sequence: TGTGCCAGCAGTGAACCCACAGGGGGCGGCGGTACGCAGTATTTT. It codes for CASSEPTGGGGTQYF.

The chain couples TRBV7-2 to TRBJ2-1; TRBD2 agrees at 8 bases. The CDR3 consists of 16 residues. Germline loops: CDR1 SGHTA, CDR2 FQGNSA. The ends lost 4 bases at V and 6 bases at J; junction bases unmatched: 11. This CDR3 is CASSYSLGRGANEQFF. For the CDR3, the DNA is TGTGCCAGCAGCTACTCCCTAGGGCGGGGGGCCAATGAGCAGTTCTTC.

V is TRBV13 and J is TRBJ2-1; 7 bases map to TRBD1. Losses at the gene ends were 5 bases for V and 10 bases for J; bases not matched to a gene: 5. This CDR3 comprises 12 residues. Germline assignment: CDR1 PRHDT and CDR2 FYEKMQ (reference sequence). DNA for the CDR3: TGTGCCAGCAGCGAGACAGGGCGGGAGCAGTTCTTC. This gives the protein CASSETGREQFF.

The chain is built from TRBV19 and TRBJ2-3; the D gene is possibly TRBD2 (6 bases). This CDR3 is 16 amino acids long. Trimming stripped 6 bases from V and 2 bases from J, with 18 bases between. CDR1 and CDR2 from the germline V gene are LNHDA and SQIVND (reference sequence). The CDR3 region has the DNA TGTGCCAGTAGCGGGCGGGGACCCAAGTACACAGATACGCAGTATTTT. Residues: CASSGRGPKYTDTQYF.

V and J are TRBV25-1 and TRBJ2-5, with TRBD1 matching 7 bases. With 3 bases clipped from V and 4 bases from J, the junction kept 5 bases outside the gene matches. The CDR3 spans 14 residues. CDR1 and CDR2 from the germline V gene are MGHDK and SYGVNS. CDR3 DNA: TGTGCCAGCAGTGATTCCGGGACAGTAGAGACCCAGTACTTC. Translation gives CASSDSGTVETQYF. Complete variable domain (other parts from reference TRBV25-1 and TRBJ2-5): EADIYQTPRYLVIGTGKKITLECSQTMGHDKMYWYQQDPGMELHLIHYSYGVNSTEKGDLSSESTVSRIRTEHFPLTLESARPSHTSQYLCASSDSGTVETQYFGPGTRLLVL.

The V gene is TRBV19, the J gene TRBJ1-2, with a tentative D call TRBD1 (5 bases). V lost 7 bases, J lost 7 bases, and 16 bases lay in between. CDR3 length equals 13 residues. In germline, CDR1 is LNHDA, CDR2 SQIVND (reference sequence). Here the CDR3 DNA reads TGTGCCAGTACGGGCCTGGGGCTTATTGGCTACACCTTC. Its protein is CASTGLGLIGYTF.

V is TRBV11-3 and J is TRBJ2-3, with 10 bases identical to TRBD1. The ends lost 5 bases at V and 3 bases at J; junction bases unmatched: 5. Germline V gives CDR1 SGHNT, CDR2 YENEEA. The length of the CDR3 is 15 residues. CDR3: CASSPRTGGTDTQYF. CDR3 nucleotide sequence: TGTGCCAGCAGCCCTCGGACAGGGGGGACAGATACGCAGTATTTT.

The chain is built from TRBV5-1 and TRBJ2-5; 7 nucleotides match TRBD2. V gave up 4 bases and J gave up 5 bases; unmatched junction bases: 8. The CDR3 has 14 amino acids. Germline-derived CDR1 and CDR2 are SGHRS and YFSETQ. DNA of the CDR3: TGCGCCAGCAGCCCCGGACTAGTTCCGGAGACCCAGTACTTC. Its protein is CASSPGLVPETQYF.

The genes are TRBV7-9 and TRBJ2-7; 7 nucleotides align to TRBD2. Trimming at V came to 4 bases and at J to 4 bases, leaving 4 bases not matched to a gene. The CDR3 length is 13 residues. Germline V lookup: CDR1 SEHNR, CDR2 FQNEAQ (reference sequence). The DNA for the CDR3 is TGTGCCAGCAGCTCTGAGGGAGGGTACGAGCAGTACTTC. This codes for CASSSEGGYEQYF.

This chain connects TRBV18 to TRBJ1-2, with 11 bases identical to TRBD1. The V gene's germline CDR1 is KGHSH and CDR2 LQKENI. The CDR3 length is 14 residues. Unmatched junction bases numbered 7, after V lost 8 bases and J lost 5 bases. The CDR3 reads CASQPGQGGYGYTF. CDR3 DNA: TGTGCCAGCCAACCGGGACAGGGGGGGTATGGCTACACCTTC.

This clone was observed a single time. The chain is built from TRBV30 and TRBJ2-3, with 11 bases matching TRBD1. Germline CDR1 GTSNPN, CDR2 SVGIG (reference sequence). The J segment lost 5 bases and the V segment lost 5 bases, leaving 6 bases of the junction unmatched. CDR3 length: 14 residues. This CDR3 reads CAWEIGTGGDTQYF. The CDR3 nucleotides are TGTGCCTGGGAGATCGGGACAGGGGGAGATACGCAGTATTTT.

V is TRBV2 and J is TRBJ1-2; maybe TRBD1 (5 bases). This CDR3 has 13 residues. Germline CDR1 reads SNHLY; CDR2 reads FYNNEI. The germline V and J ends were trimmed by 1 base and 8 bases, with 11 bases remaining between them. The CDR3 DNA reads TGTGCCAGCAGTGAAGGGGGCCGGCTCGGCTACACCTTC. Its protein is CASSEGGRLGYTF.

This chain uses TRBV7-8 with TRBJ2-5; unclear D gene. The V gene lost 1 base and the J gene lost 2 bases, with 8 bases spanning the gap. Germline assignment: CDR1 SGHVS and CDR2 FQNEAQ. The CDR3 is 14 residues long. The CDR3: CASSLGVEQETQYF. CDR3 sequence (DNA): TGTGCCAGCAGCTTAGGCGTAGAACAAGAGACCCAGTACTTC.

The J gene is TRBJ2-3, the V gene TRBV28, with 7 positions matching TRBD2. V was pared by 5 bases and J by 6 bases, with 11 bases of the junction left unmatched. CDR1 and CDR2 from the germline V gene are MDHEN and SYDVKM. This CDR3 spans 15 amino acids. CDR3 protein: CASSKWGTGGDTQYF. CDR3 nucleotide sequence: TGTGCCAGCAGTAAATGGGGGACCGGGGGGGATACGCAGTATTTT. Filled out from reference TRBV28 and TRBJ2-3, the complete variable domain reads DVKVTQSSRYLVKRTGEKVFLECVQDMDHENMFWYRQDPGLGLRLIYFSYDVKMKEKGDIPEGYSVSREKKERFSLILESASTNQTSMYLCASSKWGTGGDTQYFGPGTRLTVL.

The CDR3 protein is CAVGQGWSGGYTF. The CDR3 region has the DNA TGTGCCGTCGGGCAGGGGTGGTCAGGCGGCTACACCTTC. The genes are TRBV27 and TRBJ1-2, with D perhaps TRBD1 (6 bases). CDR1 and CDR2 from the germline V gene are MNHEY and SMNVEV (reference sequence). Trimming stripped 11 bases from V and 8 bases from J, with 21 bases between. There are 13 residues in the CDR3.

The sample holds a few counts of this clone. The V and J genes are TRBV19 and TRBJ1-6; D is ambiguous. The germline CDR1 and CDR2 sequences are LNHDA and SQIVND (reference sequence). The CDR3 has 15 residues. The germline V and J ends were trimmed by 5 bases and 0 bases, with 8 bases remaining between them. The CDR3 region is CASSYGSSYNSPLHF. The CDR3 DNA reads TGTGCCAGTAGTTACGGGAGCTCCTATAATTCACCCCTCCACTTT. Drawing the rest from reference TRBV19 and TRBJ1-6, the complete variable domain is DGGITQSPKYLFRKEGQNVTLSCEQNLNHDAMYWYRQDPGQGLRLIYYSQIVNDFQKGDIAEGYSVSREKKESFPLTVTSAQKNPTAFYLCASSYGSSYNSPLHFGNGTRLTVT.

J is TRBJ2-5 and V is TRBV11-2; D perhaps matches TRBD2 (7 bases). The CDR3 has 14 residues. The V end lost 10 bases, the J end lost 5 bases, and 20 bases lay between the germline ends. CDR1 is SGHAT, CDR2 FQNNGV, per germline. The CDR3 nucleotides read TGTGCCACCCGTAACCGAGGGGGGGCGGAGACCCAGTACTTC. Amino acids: CATRNRGGAETQYF.